This T cell receptor (beta chain) originates from a study of shared clonotypes between healthy human individuals. Background on the study: Plates per donor: three CD4 naive, three CD4 memory, two CD8 naive, one CD8 memory.

The repertoire was sequenced with immunoSEQ multiplex PCR; TCRdb's copy has only in-frame clones and lacks some. Of some 1,100,000 clones detected, 75% to 85% appear once; the ten largest clones hold approximately 0.52%. Within Nashville, Tennessee resided all donors, each a Caucasian adult. This clone occurred a few times. The antigen remains unidentified. Whole-study results and caveats: The researchers took only blood, and tissue repertoires probably look different. Relative to memory subsets, naive subsets generally showed larger estimated richness.

CDR3 length: 14 residues. Germline CDR1 and CDR2: LNHNV and YYDKDF (reference sequence). V was shortened by 0 bases and J by 3 bases, with 8 bases between the two germline ends. V usage is TRBV15 and J usage is TRBJ1-2; D perhaps matches TRBD1 (5 bases). Material: memory CD4+ T cells from PBMCs. Stated subset: CD45RA-negative fraction. The TCR sequence derives from a man between 18 and 29 years old in good health. Some clones in this sample may be carry-over from other donors' samples. DNA of the CDR3: TGTGCCACCAGCAGAGAAATCAGGGACTATGGCTACACCTTC. This gives the protein CATSREIRDYGYTF.